The subject of this entry is one T cell receptor (beta chain). Antigen: not known. Germline values: CDR1 LNHDA, CDR2 SQIVND (reference sequence). Between the trimmed V and J ends, which lost 6 bases and 1 base, there was a span of 13 bases. CDR3 length: 14 amino acids. PCR employed 60 Vbeta and 13 Jbeta primers. Per the original data handling: As a later analysis found, there were 80 million or so unique TCR beta chains, of which 8.5 million to 13 million were shared. Libraries were prepared by immunoSEQ multiplex PCR; TCRdb keeps only in-frame clonotypes and omits some of them. V and J calls and clone size come straight from that table; D and trimming were deduced from the DNA. The sample comprises 75,000 to 90,000 clones, roughly four fifths of which are singletons, and roughly 13% rests with the top ten. This sample was taken from a study of cytomegalovirus exposure and HLA in healthy donors. The study's findings and limits: Researchers reported from a later analysis that most CMV-associated TCR beta chains appeared HLA-restricted.

The specimen was PBMCs. This sequence was found in a human donor in good health. The V call is TRBV19, the J call TRBJ2-7; D unresolved. The CDR3 region is CASSHRTESYEQYF. For the CDR3, the DNA is TGTGCCAGTAGCCACCGCACAGAGTCCTACGAGCAGTACTTC.